This T cell receptor (beta chain) came from a study of control samples from healthy donors and cancer patients. The V end was cut by 5 bases, the J end by 5 bases, with 15 bases between. The CDR3 has 14 residues. CDR1 MNHEY and CDR2 SVGAGI come from the germline V gene. Some clones are missing from TCRdb's copy, which holds only in-frame ones; the method was immunoSEQ multiplex PCR. Of approximately 150,000 clones in the sample, under 95% are singletons; the top ten hold under 7%. The genes are TRBV6-5 and TRBJ1-1, with TRBD1 as a possible D gene (5 bases). Specimen: blood. The source is a man between 18 and 35 years old in good health. In DNA, the CDR3 is TGTGCCAGCAGTCCCGGGGCAGTTCGGACTGAAGCTTTCTTT. This gives the protein CASSPGAVRTEAFF.